The 32 T cell receptor beta chains reported below all come from one sample, sequenced in a study of blood T cell repertoires in COVID-19. TCRdb's table, derived via immunoSEQ multiplex PCR, lists solely in-frame clones and lacks some. The repertoire holds more than 300,000 clones, 92% seen once, with roughly 20% in the top ten. Sequencing used PBMCs or T cells enriched from blood (not recorded which). These TCRs come from a woman in her twenties or thirties who had recovered from COVID-19.

This clone occurred once. The V call is TRBV18, the J call TRBJ2-5; 7 bases agree with TRBD2. The CDR3 length is 14 residues. The germline CDR1 and CDR2 sequences are KGHSH and LQKENI. V lost 1 base and J lost 2; bases outside the gene matches: 1. CDR3 loop: CASSPRGGQETQYF. CDR3 coding DNA: TGTGCCAGCTCACCACGGGGGGGACAAGAGACCCAGTACTTC.

In its sample, this clone was seen once. V gene TRBV25-1 combines with J gene TRBJ2-1, with TRBD1 as a possible D gene (5 bases). V lost 2 bases and J 8 bases, leaving 19 bases between the germline ends. The CDR3 spans 16 residues. Germline V gene sequence: CDR1 MGHDK, CDR2 SYGVNS. CDR3 amino acids: CASSEGRLGPHDEQFF. For the CDR3, the DNA is TGTGCCAGCAGTGAAGGGCGTTTGGGGCCTCACGATGAGCAGTTCTTC.

The chain is built from TRBV6-5 and TRBJ1-1, with TRBD1 identical over 7 bases. This CDR3 has 14 residues. Germline CDR1 and CDR2: MNHEY and SVGAGI. V was pared by 6 bases and J by 5 bases, with 9 bases of the junction left unmatched. The CDR3 here is CASSWTGSGTEAFF. CDR3 nucleotides: TGTGCCAGCAGCTGGACAGGTTCGGGTACTGAAGCTTTCTTT.

The chain has TRBV27 and TRBJ1-6, with 9 bases aligning to TRBD1. Trimming at V came to 5 bases and at J to 9 bases, leaving 5 bases not matched to a gene. This CDR3 contains 14 residues. Germline CDR1 reads MNHEY; CDR2 reads SMNVEV (reference sequence). CDR3 loop: CASSADRGSSPLHF. CDR3 bases: TGTGCCAGCAGTGCGGACAGGGGAAGTTCACCCCTCCACTTT.

In its sample, this clone was seen once. The chain has TRBV10-3 and TRBJ2-2, with 9 positions matching TRBD2. V was clipped by 7 bases and J by 7 bases; unmatched bases: 7. In germline, CDR1 is ENHRY, CDR2 SYGVKD. This CDR3 region has 14 residues. This chain's CDR3 is CAITASGTGGELFF. In DNA, the CDR3 is TGTGCCATCACGGCTAGCGGGACGGGCGGGGAGCTGTTTTTT.

The rearrangement links TRBV11-2 to TRBJ2-1; TRBD2 matches at 13 bases. Per the germline V gene, CDR1 is SGHAT and CDR2 is FQNNGV. V gave up 3 bases and J gave up 10 bases; unmatched junction bases: 6. CDR3 length: 15 amino acids. The CDR3 nucleotides read TGTGCCAGCAGCTTTGGAACACTAGCGGGAGGGGAGCAGTTCTTC. Its translation: CASSFGTLAGGEQFF.

The chain employs TRBV7-9 and TRBJ1-1, with D maybe TRBD1 (5 bases). The V end lost 5 bases, the J end lost 7 bases, and 11 bases lay between the germline ends. Germline-derived CDR1 and CDR2 are SEHNR and FQNEAQ (reference sequence). CDR3 length: 12 residues. The CDR3 protein is CASSATDVEAFF. The CDR3 DNA reads TGTGCCAGCAGCGCGACAGACGTTGAAGCTTTCTTT.

The CDR3 bases are TGTGCCAGCAGCTTACGCAGCGCCGGCACTGAAGCTTTCTTT. This gives the protein CASSLRSAGTEAFF. The J gene is TRBJ1-1, the V gene TRBV7-2, with D uncertain. The CDR3 contains 14 residues. V was pared by 2 bases and J by 4 bases, with 11 bases between. CDR1 is SGHTA, CDR2 FQGNSA, per germline.

The chain has TRBV25-1 and TRBJ2-5; D may be TRBD1 (6 bases). V lost 1 base and J lost 0, with 9 bases in between. Germline values: CDR1 MGHDK, CDR2 SYGVNS. The CDR3 covers 15 residues. DNA for the CDR3: TGTGCCAGCAGTGAATGGGGGCACTACCAAGAGACCCAGTACTTC. It yields the protein CASSEWGHYQETQYF.

The chain carries TRBV28 and TRBJ2-7; 13 bases align to TRBD2. The CDR3 consists of 14 residues. Trimming cost V 4 bases and J 5 bases; bases outside gene matches: 2. The germline V gene has CDR1 MDHEN and CDR2 SYDVKM. This CDR3 is CASSSGTSGDEQYF. DNA of the CDR3: TGTGCCAGCAGTTCCGGGACTAGCGGGGACGAGCAGTACTTC.

The chain combines TRBV5-6 with TRBJ2-7, with no clear D. Germline CDR1 reads SGHDT; CDR2 reads YYEEEE. Trimming removed 1 base from V and 2 bases from J, with 10 bases in between. The CDR3 is made up of 14 amino acids. The CDR3 protein is CASSLRPGTYEQYF. CDR3 DNA sequence: TGTGCCAGCAGCTTGAGACCGGGTACCTACGAGCAGTACTTC.

The CDR3 DNA reads TGCGCCAGCAGCGCCCCGGGACTAGCGGTCAATGAGCAGTTCTTC. Residues: CASSAPGLAVNEQFF. The J gene is TRBJ2-1, the V gene TRBV4-1; TRBD2 agrees at 11 bases. Trimming cost V 5 bases and J 6 bases; bases outside gene matches: 6. The germline V gene has CDR1 MGHRA and CDR2 YSYEKL. The length of the CDR3 is 15 residues.

The chain is built from TRBV14 and TRBJ2-1; 8 bases line up with TRBD2. J gave up 0 bases and V 1 base, and 2 bases lay outside the gene matches. There are 16 residues in the CDR3. Germline V gives CDR1 SGHDN, CDR2 FVKESK. The DNA of the CDR3 is TGTGCCAGCAGCCAAGTAGCGGGGAGCTCCTACAATGAGCAGTTCTTC. Residues: CASSQVAGSSYNEQFF.

The rearrangement links TRBV7-8 to TRBJ1-1; 8 bases align to TRBD1. The CDR3 has 14 amino acids. The germline V gene encodes CDR1 SGHVS and CDR2 FQNEAQ. After removal of 4 bases from V and 5 bases from J, the junction contained 6 bases not matched to a gene. CDR3 loop: CASSSTGGRTEAFF. The CDR3 DNA reads TGTGCCAGCAGCTCTACAGGGGGGCGGACTGAAGCTTTCTTT. Variable domain in full (rest from reference TRBV7-8 and TRBJ1-1): GAGVSQSPRYKVAKRGQDVALRCDPISGHVSLFWYQQALGQGPEFLTYFQNEAQLDKSGLPSDRFFAERPEGSVSTLKIQRTQQEDSAVYLCASSSTGGRTEAFFGQGTRLTVV.

The rearrangement uses TRBV10-3 and TRBJ1-4, with D uncertain. Trimming took off 2 bases at V and 8 bases at J, with 15 bases between the two ends. The CDR3 covers 15 residues. Germline-derived CDR1 and CDR2 are ENHRY and SYGVKD. CDR3 DNA: TGTGCCATCAGTGAGGGCATCGAGGGAGGAGAAAAACTGTTTTTT. As protein: CAISEGIEGGEKLFF.

This clone is a singleton in its sample. The rearrangement joins TRBV9 to TRBJ2-7, with D tentatively TRBD1 (5 bases). Germline CDR1 reads SGDLS; CDR2 reads YYNGEE. The CDR3 has 13 amino acids. Trimming took 4 bases from V and 0 from J, leaving 8 bases between them. CDR3 nucleotide sequence: TGTGCCAGCAGCCCTGGACACTCCTACGAGCAGTACTTC. It codes for CASSPGHSYEQYF.

The chain links TRBV3-1 (or the pseudogene TRBV3-2) to TRBJ1-1, with TRBD1 as a possible D gene (6 bases). V gave up 2 bases and J gave up 3 bases, with 16 bases separating them. Germline CDR1 and CDR2: LGHDT and YNNKEL (reference sequence). There are 16 residues in the CDR3. This CDR3 is CASSQPRGGGDTEAFF. The CDR3 bases are TGTGCCAGCAGCCAACCAAGGGGGGGAGGGGACACTGAAGCTTTCTTT.

As DNA, the CDR3 is TGTGCCAGCAGCCAAGATGTGACAAGCGAGACCCAGTACTTC. As protein: CASSQDVTSETQYF. The chain links TRBV3-1 (or the pseudogene TRBV3-2) to TRBJ2-5; D uncertain. CDR1 LGHDT and CDR2 YNNKEL come from the germline V gene (reference sequence). Deletions cut 0 bases from V and 5 bases from J, with 10 bases between. The CDR3 is 14 amino acids.

CDR3 coding DNA: TGTGCCAGCAGTGGGCAGGGAAGCAATCAGCCCCAGCATTTT. Translation gives CASSGQGSNQPQHF. This sequence joins TRBV2 and TRBJ1-5, with D perhaps matching TRBD1 (5 bases). CDR3 size: 14 residues. The V end lost 4 bases, the J end lost 1 base, and 8 bases lay between the germline ends. The V gene's germline CDR1 is SNHLY and CDR2 FYNNEI.

This sequence joins TRBV3-1 (or the pseudogene TRBV3-2) and TRBJ2-1; D perhaps matches TRBD2 (5 bases). CDR1 and CDR2 (germline): LGHDT, YNNKEL (reference sequence). The CDR3 contains 16 residues. Deletions cut 0 bases from V and 0 bases from J, with 9 bases between. CDR3 sequence reads: CASSQDRGSSYNEQFF. In nucleotides, the CDR3 is TGTGCCAGCAGCCAAGATCGGGGAAGCTCCTACAATGAGCAGTTCTTC.

This clone was found once. The chain is built from TRBV27 and TRBJ2-7; weak D call: TRBD2 (5 bases). There are 14 residues in the CDR3. V shed 3 bases and J shed 1 base, with 10 bases lying between them. The germline V gene encodes CDR1 MNHEY and CDR2 SMNVEV (reference sequence). In DNA, the CDR3 is TGTGCCAGCAGTTTCAGGACTGATTCCTACGAGCAGTACTTC. Translating it yields CASSFRTDSYEQYF.

In its sample, this clone was seen once. CDR3 amino acids: CASSEHMGTVSNQPQHF. CDR3 in DNA: TGTGCCAGCAGTGAGCACATGGGGACAGTTAGCAATCAGCCCCAGCATTTT. The chain has TRBV2 and TRBJ1-5, with 7 bases identical to TRBD1. The CDR3 runs to 17 residues. With 3 bases clipped from V and 0 bases from J, the junction kept 8 bases outside the gene matches. Germline V gives CDR1 SNHLY, CDR2 FYNNEI.

In its sample, this clone was seen a few times. V and J are TRBV30 and TRBJ2-1, with 7 bases identical to TRBD1. Germline values: CDR1 GTSNPN, CDR2 SVGIG (reference sequence). V dropped 3 bases and J dropped 9; count of bases not matched to a gene: 5. The CDR3 length is 12 residues. CDR3 nucleotide sequence: TGTGCCTGGAGCGCCACAGGGGTTGAGCAGTTCTTC. This gives the protein CAWSATGVEQFF.

This clone was detected once. The rearrangement joins TRBV7-2 to TRBJ1-2; 9 bases align to TRBD1. In germline, CDR1 is SGHTA, CDR2 FQGNSA. This CDR3 is 15 amino acids long. Trimming removed 4 bases from V and 5 bases from J; junction bases left unmatched: 8. The CDR3 DNA reads TGTGCCAGCAGCTCTAGACAGGGGGTGGGATATGGCTACACCTTC. It codes for CASSSRQGVGYGYTF.

The rearrangement joins TRBV7-2 to TRBJ2-7; D is perhaps TRBD2 (7 bases). Between the trimmed V and J ends, which lost 7 bases and 0 bases, there was a span of 25 bases. Per germline, CDR1 SGHTA and CDR2 FQGNSA. This CDR3 is built from 18 residues. CDR3: CASTSLLGGGTSSYEQYF. The CDR3 DNA reads TGTGCCAGCACCTCCCTTTTGGGCGGGGGCACCAGCTCCTACGAGCAGTACTTC.

The chain combines TRBV5-4 with TRBJ2-1, with TRBD2 identical over 12 bases. CDR1 SGHNT and CDR2 YYREEE come from the germline V gene (reference sequence). The V gene end was trimmed by 4 bases and the J gene end by 7 bases; junction bases not matched to a gene: 6. This CDR3 has 15 amino acids. The CDR3 reads CASSPTSGRSNEQFF. CDR3 DNA: TGTGCCAGCAGCCCGACTAGCGGGAGATCGAATGAGCAGTTCTTC.

The chain couples TRBV12-3 or TRBV12-4 to TRBJ1-1; tentatively, D is TRBD1 (6 bases). The length of the CDR3 is 12 residues. V lost 6 bases to trimming and J lost 6 bases, with 11 bases between them. The CDR3 bases are TGTGCCAGCAGGCAGGGGATCGCTGAAGCTTTCTTT. Its protein is CASRQGIAEAFF.

The rearrangement joins TRBV27 to TRBJ1-2, with 7 bases identical to TRBD1. The CDR3 covers 13 residues. Germline V gene data show CDR1 as MNHEY and CDR2 as SMNVEV (reference sequence). The V and J ends lost 6 bases and 3 bases, in that order; junction bases with no gene match: 4. Here the CDR3 reads CASRGQLDYGYTF. The CDR3 DNA reads TGTGCCAGCAGGGGACAGTTAGACTATGGCTACACCTTC.

The rearrangement joins TRBV28 to TRBJ1-2; D may be TRBD1 (6 bases). Germline V gene lookup returns CDR1 MDHEN and CDR2 SYDVKM. The V end was cut by 4 bases, the J end by 8 bases, with 11 bases between. The CDR3 has 12 residues. The CDR3 sequence: CASSSPRGGYTF. The CDR3 bases are TGTGCCAGCAGTTCACCGAGGGGGGGCTACACCTTC.

The J gene is TRBJ2-5, the V gene TRBV5-5; the match to TRBD1 covers 7 bases. After removal of 0 bases from V and 3 bases from J, the junction contained 5 bases not matched to a gene. The CDR3 extends over 15 amino acids. Germline-derived CDR1 and CDR2 are SGHKS and YYEKEE (reference sequence). CDR3 coding DNA: TGTGCCAGCAGCTTGGGTTGGGGACAGAAAGAGACCCAGTACTTC. Its protein is CASSLGWGQKETQYF.

The V gene is TRBV3-1 (or the pseudogene TRBV3-2), the J gene TRBJ1-2; TRBD1 matches 8 bases. This CDR3 contains 14 residues. Trimming at V came to 2 bases and at J to 7 bases, leaving 6 bases not matched to a gene. Germline-derived CDR1 and CDR2 are LGHDT and YNNKEL (reference sequence). Here the CDR3 reads CASSQRTGSGGYTF. In DNA form, the CDR3 reads TGTGCCAGCAGCCAAAGGACAGGGAGTGGTGGCTACACCTTC.

This clone was seen a single time. The chain uses TRBV12-3 or TRBV12-4 and TRBJ1-4; D is unresolved. This CDR3 is 13 amino acids long. Trimming stripped 3 bases from V and 8 bases from J, with 10 bases between. The DNA of the CDR3 is TGTGCCAGCAGTTTGGAGGGTTCCGAAAAACTGTTTTTT. It yields the protein CASSLEGSEKLFF.